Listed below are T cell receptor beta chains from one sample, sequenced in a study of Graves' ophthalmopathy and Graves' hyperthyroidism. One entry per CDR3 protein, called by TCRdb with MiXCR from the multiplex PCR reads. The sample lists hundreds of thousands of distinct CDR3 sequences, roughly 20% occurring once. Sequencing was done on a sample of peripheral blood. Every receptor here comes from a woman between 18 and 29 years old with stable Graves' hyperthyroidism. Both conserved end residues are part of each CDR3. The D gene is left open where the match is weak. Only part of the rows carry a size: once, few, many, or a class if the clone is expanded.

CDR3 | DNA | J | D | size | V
CASNGAPVDEQYF | TGTGCCAGCAATGGGGCCCCGGTGGACGAGCAGTACTTC | TRBJ2-7 | . | many | TRBV6-1
CASSSPGQTMNTEAFF | TGTGCCAGCAGTTCCCCGGGACAGACTATGAACACTGAAGCTTTCTTT | TRBJ1-1 | TRBD1 | . | TRBV6-5
CASSPIRTGRGYGYTF | TGTGCCAGCAGCCCCATCCGGACAGGAAGAGGCTATGGCTACACCTTC | TRBJ1-2 | TRBD1 | . | TRBV4-2
CASSPRVAGGHYNEQFF | TGTGCCAGCAGCCCCCGGGTAGCGGGGGGGCATTACAATGAGCAGTTCTTC | TRBJ2-1 | TRBD2 | few | TRBV7-6
CSAPGGGGGNTIYF | TGCAGTGCTCCGGGGGGAGGTGGTGGAAACACCATATATTTT | TRBJ1-3 | . | many | TRBV20-1
CASTHGTEAFF | TGTGCCAGCACCCACGGGACTGAAGCTTTCTTT | TRBJ1-1 | . | . | TRBV6-1
CASSSWDNTGELFF | TGTGCCAGCAGCTCTTGGGACAACACCGGGGAGCTGTTTTTT | TRBJ2-2 | . | . | TRBV7-8
CASSLGTGTTQYF | TGTGCCAGCTCACTGGGGACAGGGACGACCCAGTACTTC | TRBJ2-5 | TRBD1 | many | TRBV18
CASSIGDSYGYTF | TGTGCCAGCAGTATTGGGGACAGCTATGGCTACACCTTC | TRBJ1-2 | TRBD1 | many | TRBV12-3/TRBV12-4
CASIRGWDTEAFF | TGTGCCAGCATAAGGGGGTGGGACACTGAAGCTTTCTTT | TRBJ1-1 | . | many | TRBV12-3/TRBV12-4
CASSPRLERQETQYF | TGTGCCAGCAGCCCCCGTCTGGAGAGGCAAGAGACCCAGTACTTC | TRBJ2-5 | . | many | TRBV7-9
CASSLSGGGNERTQYF | TGTGCCAGCAGTTTATCGGGCGGGGGTAACGAACGGACCCAGTACTTC | TRBJ2-5 | TRBD2 | . | TRBV28
CASSSPATGSNQPQHF | TGTGCCAGCAGTTCCCCCGCGACAGGAAGCAATCAGCCCCAGCATTTT | TRBJ1-5 | . | many | TRBV28
CASSRRTGELFTGELFF | TGCGCCAGCAGCCGCAGGACTGGTGAGCTGTTCACCGGGGAGCTGTTTTTT | TRBJ2-2 | . | many | TRBV4-3
CASSLVSTNTEAFF | TGCGCCAGCAGCTTGGTATCGACTAACACTGAAGCTTTCTTT | TRBJ1-1 | . | many | TRBV5-1
CASSYSGYGGGGSETQYF | TGTGCCAGCAGTTACTCCGGGTATGGCGGAGGGGGTAGCGAGACCCAGTACTTC | TRBJ2-5 | . | many | TRBV6-5
CASSVSAGYGYTF | TGCGCCAGCAGTGTCTCGGCGGGCTATGGCTACACCTTC | TRBJ1-2 | . | . | TRBV10-1
CSVEASGWHGYTF | TGCAGCGTTGAAGCCTCGGGGTGGCATGGCTACACCTTC | TRBJ1-2 | . | many | TRBV29-1
CASSLSEGGIYEQYF | TGTGCCAGCAGCCTCTCAGAGGGCGGGATCTACGAGCAGTACTTC | TRBJ2-7 | . | many | TRBV6-5
CAWNRDRGAEAFF | TGTGCCTGGAACCGAGACAGGGGCGCTGAAGCTTTCTTT | TRBJ1-1 | TRBD1 | . | TRBV30
CASSPRRDTTNSNQPQHF | TGCGCCAGCAGCCCGCGTAGGGATACCACAAATAGCAATCAGCCCCAGCATTTT | TRBJ1-5 | . | many | TRBV4-1
CASSKDRGRTGELFF | TGTGCCAGCAGTAAGGACAGGGGGCGAACCGGGGAGCTGTTTTTT | TRBJ2-2 | TRBD1 | many | TRBV2
CASNRKGSNQPQHF | TGTGCCAGCAACAGGAAAGGTAGCAATCAGCCCCAGCATTTT | TRBJ1-5 | . | many | TRBV11-3
CATSDPRDDGNTIYF | TGTGCCACCAGTGATCCACGGGACGATGGAAACACCATATATTTT | TRBJ1-3 | . | many | TRBV24-1
CASSPATNQPQHF | TGTGCCAGCAGTCCAGCAACCAATCAGCCCCAGCATTTT | TRBJ1-5 | . | many | TRBV12-3/TRBV12-4
CASGGGAGNTIYF | TGTGCCAGTGGGGGCGGGGCTGGAAACACCATATATTTT | TRBJ1-3 | . | . | TRBV19